Included here is one TCR beta chain sequence, with context. The sample originates from a study of cytomegalovirus exposure and HLA in healthy donors. Both 60 Vbeta primers and 13 Jbeta primers went into the PCR. TCRdb's table, derived via immunoSEQ multiplex PCR, lists solely in-frame clones and lacks some. Of approximately 160,000 clones listed, 77% were seen once; the top ten hold roughly 7%. This CDR3 is 16 amino acids long. J was trimmed by 0 bases and V by 4 bases; bases with no gene match: 3. Per germline, CDR1 SGHRS and CDR2 YFSETQ. The chain carries TRBV5-1 and TRBJ2-1; TRBD2 matches 11 bases. Sequencing used PBMCs. The source is a male donor in good health and CMV-seropositive. CDR3 nucleotide sequence: TGCGCCAGCAGCAAAACTAGCGGGAGCTCCTACAATGAGCAGTTCTTC. This gives the protein CASSKTSGSSYNEQFF.